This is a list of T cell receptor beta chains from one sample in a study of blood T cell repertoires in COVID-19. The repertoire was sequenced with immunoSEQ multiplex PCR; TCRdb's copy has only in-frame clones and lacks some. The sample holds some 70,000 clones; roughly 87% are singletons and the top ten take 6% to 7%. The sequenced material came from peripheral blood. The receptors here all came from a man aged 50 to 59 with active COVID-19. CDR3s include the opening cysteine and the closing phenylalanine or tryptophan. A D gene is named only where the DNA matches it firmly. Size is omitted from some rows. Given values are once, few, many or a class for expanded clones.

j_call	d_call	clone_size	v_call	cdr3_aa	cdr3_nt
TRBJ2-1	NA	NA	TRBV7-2	CASSFDRANEQFF	TGTGCCAGCAGCTTTGACAGAGCCAATGAGCAGTTCTTC
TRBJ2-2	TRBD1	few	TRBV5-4	CASSSRTGKAGELFF	TGTGCCAGCAGCTCAAGGACAGGGAAGGCCGGGGAGCTGTTTTTT
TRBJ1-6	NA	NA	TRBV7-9	CASSLVGATDSPLHF	TGTGCCAGCAGCCTCGTGGGGGCCACCGATTCACCCCTCCACTTT
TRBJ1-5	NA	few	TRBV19	CASSIWTALNQPQHF	TGTGCCAGTAGTATTTGGACAGCTCTTAATCAGCCCCAGCATTTT
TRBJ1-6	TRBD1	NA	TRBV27	CASSPHRDRSPLHF	TGTGCCAGCAGTCCGCACCGGGACAGGTCACCCCTCCACTTT
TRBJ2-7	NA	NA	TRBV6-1	CASSDPRQSTGNYEQYF	TGTGCCAGCAGTGATCCTCGTCAAAGTACGGGGAACTACGAGCAGTACTTC
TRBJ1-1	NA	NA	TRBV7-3	CASSPSPGRTEAFF	TGTGCCAGCAGCCCATCCCCAGGGCGGACTGAAGCTTTCTTT
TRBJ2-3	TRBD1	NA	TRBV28	CASSGDRETSTDTQYF	TGTGCCAGCAGTGGAGACAGGGAAACTAGCACAGATACGCAGTATTTT
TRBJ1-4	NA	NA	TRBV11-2	CASRLAGVLNEKLFF	TGTGCCAGCAGGCTCGCGGGGGTCCTTAATGAAAAACTGTTTTTT
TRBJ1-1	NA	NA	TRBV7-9	CASSGLDIDTEAFF	TGTGCCAGCAGCGGACTCGACATCGACACTGAAGCTTTCTTT
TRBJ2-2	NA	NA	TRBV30	CAWSVSPISGKTNTGELFF	TGTGCCTGGAGTGTATCCCCTATTAGTGGTAAAACGAACACCGGGGAGCTGTTTTTT
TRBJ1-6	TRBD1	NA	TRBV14	CASRQGSSYNSPLHF	TGTGCCAGCAGACAGGGGAGCTCCTATAATTCACCCCTCCACTTT
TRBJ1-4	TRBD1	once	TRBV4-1	CASSPQDRGHFNEKLFF	TGCGCCAGCAGCCCGCAAGACAGGGGCCACTTTAATGAAAAACTGTTTTTT
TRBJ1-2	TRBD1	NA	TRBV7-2	CASSPDRAPSGYTF	TGTGCCAGCAGCCCTGACAGGGCCCCTAGTGGCTACACCTTC
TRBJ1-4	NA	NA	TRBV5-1	CASRDGFYEKLFF	TGCGCCAGTCGAGACGGGTTTTATGAAAAACTGTTTTTT
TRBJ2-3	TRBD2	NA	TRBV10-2	CASSTSGASTDTQYF	TGCGCCAGCAGTACTAGCGGAGCTAGCACAGATACGCAGTATTTT
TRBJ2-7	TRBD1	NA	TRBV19	CASSKGQFGGPYEQYF	TGTGCCAGTAGTAAGGGACAGTTTGGAGGACCCTACGAGCAGTACTTC
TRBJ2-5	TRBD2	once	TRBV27	CASRPMSGRRETQYF	TGTGCCAGCAGACCTATGAGCGGGAGGCGAGAGACCCAGTACTTC
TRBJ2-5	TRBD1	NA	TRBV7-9	CASSSSGGRGETQYF	TGTGCCAGCAGCTCATCAGGGGGACGTGGGGAGACCCAGTACTTC
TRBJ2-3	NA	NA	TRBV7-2	CASSLQTQADTQYF	TGTGCCAGCAGCCTCCAGACCCAGGCAGATACGCAGTATTTT
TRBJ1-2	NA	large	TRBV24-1	CATSDTRASPYGYTF	TGTGCCACCAGTGATACCAGGGCGAGTCCTTATGGCTACACCTTC
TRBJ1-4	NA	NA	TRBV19	CASKRYRASNEKLFF	TGTGCCAGTAAACGGTACAGGGCCAGTAATGAAAAACTGTTTTTT
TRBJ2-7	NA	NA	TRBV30	CAWREGIASNREQYF	TGTGCCTGGAGGGAGGGTATCGCCTCGAACCGCGAGCAGTACTTC
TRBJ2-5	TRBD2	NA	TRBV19	CASSVSGRAWETQYF	TGTGCCAGTAGTGTTAGCGGGAGGGCCTGGGAGACCCAGTACTTC
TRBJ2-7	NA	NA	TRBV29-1	CSVDGQLGGSYEQYF	TGCAGCGTTGACGGGCAGCTCGGGGGCTCCTACGAGCAGTACTTC
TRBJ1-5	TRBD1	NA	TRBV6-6	CASSTGQGGGQPQHF	TGTGCCAGCAGTACGGGACAGGGCGGGGGTCAGCCCCAGCATTTT
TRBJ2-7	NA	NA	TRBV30	CAWNDPYRGAPYEQYF	TGTGCCTGGAATGACCCCTACCGGGGGGCCCCCTACGAGCAGTACTTC
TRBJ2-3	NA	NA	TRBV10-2	CASRRSTDTQYF	TGCGCCAGCAGGAGGAGCACAGATACGCAGTATTTT
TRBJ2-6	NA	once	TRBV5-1	CASNTDPGAGANVLTF	TGCGCCAGCAACACCGACCCAGGGGCCGGGGCCAACGTCCTGACTTTC
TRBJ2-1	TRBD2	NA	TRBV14	CASSPTSGRRGNEQFF	TGTGCCAGCAGCCCAACTAGCGGGAGAAGAGGCAATGAGCAGTTCTTC
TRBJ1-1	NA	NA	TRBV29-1	CSVPGAQGSYSEAFF	TGCAGCGTGCCTGGGGCGCAGGGGTCGTATTCTGAAGCTTTCTTT
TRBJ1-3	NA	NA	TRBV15	CATSRDRGLTGNTIYF	TGTGCCACCAGCAGAGATCGTGGGCTCACTGGAAACACCATATATTTT
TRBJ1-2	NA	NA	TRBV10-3	CAISGREDGMHGYTF	TGTGCCATCAGTGGCCGGGAGGACGGCATGCATGGCTACACCTTC
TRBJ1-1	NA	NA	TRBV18	CASSPSNRDTEAFF	TGTGCCAGCTCACCATCAAACAGGGACACTGAAGCTTTCTTT
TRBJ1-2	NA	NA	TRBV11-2	CASSFKRGNYGYTF	TGTGCCAGCAGCTTTAAACGGGGAAACTATGGCTACACCTTC
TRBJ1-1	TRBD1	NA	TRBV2	CASSAQGAEAFF	TGTGCCAGCAGTGCACAGGGGGCTGAAGCTTTCTTT